This passage covers 6 T cell receptor beta chains from one sample sequenced in a study of blood T cell repertoires in COVID-19. Profiling relied on immunoSEQ multiplex PCR, and the TCRdb table lists in-frame clones only, not all of them. In the table there are about 110,000 clones, about 76% of which are singletons. Sequencing input: peripheral blood. These receptors came from a woman in her seventies with acute or convalescent COVID-19.

The V gene is TRBV7-2, the J gene TRBJ1-1; perhaps TRBD1 as D (6 bases). With 0 bases removed from V and 8 bases from J, the gap between germline ends came to 16 bases. The CDR3 contains 15 residues. Germline CDR1 SGHTA, CDR2 FQGNSA. The CDR3 sequence is CASSLASGQTIEAFF. The CDR3 coding sequence is TGTGCCAGCAGCTTAGCCTCCGGACAGACAATAGAAGCTTTCTTT.

This clone was found a few times. The chain links TRBV19 to TRBJ1-2; TRBD1 aligns across 8 bases. From germline, CDR1 is LNHDA and CDR2 SQIVND (reference sequence). The CDR3 has 14 residues. Trimming took 4 bases from V and 8 from J; bases not matched to a gene: 9. The CDR3 nucleotides are TGTGCCAGTAGTACCCGGGACAGGATTGCGGGCTACACCTTC. Residues: CASSTRDRIAGYTF.

The gene calls are TRBV25-1 and TRBJ2-2, with D tentatively TRBD1 (6 bases). Germline V gene lookup returns CDR1 MGHDK and CDR2 SYGVNS. CDR3 length: 16 residues. V dropped 0 bases and J dropped 7 bases, with 15 bases sitting between them. The CDR3 region is CASSEYPRAGVGELFF. The DNA for the CDR3 is TGTGCCAGCAGTGAATATCCCAGGGCAGGGGTCGGGGAGCTGTTTTTT.

This clone was picked up a small number of times. The chain combines TRBV1 with TRBJ1-6; the D call TRBD1 from the table was never checked on the DNA. TRBV1 is a listed pseudogene. CDR3 length equals 15 residues. The DNA of the CDR3 is TGCACCAGCAGCCAGAAGGGGAATTGGAATTCACCCCTCCACTTT. As protein: CTSSQKGNWNSPLHF.

The CDR3 coding sequence is TGCAGCGTTGAAGCCACAGGGGTTAACTATGGCTACACCTTC. Translated, it gives CSVEATGVNYGYTF. This chain uses TRBV29-1 with TRBJ1-2, with 7 bases matching TRBD1. CDR1 SQVTM and CDR2 ANQGSEA come from the germline V gene. This CDR3 is 14 amino acids long. J lost 1 base, V lost 1 base, and 3 bases had no gene match.

The chain employs TRBV11-2 and TRBJ1-3; 9 bases are a match to TRBD1. The germline CDR1 and CDR2 sequences are SGHAT and FQNNGV. This CDR3 is built from 15 residues. The junction had 3 bases not matched to a gene; V was cut back by 6 bases and J by 0 bases. CDR3 DNA: TGTGCCAGCAGATCGACAGGGGGCTCTGGAAACACCATATATTTT. The encoded protein is CASRSTGGSGNTIYF.